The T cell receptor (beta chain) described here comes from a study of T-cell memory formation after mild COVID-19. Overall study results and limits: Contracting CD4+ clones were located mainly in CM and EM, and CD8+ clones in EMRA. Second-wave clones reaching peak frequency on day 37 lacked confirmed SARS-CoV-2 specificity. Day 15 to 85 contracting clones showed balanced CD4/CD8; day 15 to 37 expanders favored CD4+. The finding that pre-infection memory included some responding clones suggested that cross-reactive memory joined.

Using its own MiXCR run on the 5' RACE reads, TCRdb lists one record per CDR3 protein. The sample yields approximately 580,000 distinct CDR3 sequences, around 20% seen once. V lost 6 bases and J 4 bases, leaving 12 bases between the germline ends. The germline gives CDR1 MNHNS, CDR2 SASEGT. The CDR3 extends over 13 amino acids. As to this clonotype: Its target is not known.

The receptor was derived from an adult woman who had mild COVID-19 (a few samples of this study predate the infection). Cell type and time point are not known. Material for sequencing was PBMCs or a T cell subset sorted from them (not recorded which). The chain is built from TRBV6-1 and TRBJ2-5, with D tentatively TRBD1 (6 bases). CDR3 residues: CASRRNRAETQYF. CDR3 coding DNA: TGTGCCAGCAGACGGAACAGGGCAGAGACCCAGTACTTC.